Presented here are 16 T cell receptor beta chains from one specimen sequenced in a study of a mutant IDH1 vaccine in newly diagnosed glioma. Clones were read by immunoSEQ multiplex PCR, and TCRdb kept only the in-frame ones, dropping some. The profile covers roughly 57,000 clones, with about nine tenths appearing a single time and under 2% taken by the ten largest. Their cognate antigens are unknown. Time point denoted: week 11, during vaccination. One vaccine dose held 300 ug of mutant IDH1 20-mer peptide and came with topical imiquimod. Here the sequenced sample was PBMCs, taken from a glioma patient whose treatment included an IDH1 peptide vaccine. The receptors derive from a middle-aged man with glioma.

V and J are TRBV7-2 and TRBJ2-3; D is perhaps TRBD1 or TRBD2 (6 bases each). Germline V CDR1 and CDR2: SGHTA, FQGNSA. The CDR3 consists of 19 residues. V lost 5 bases and J 3 bases, leaving 27 bases between the germline ends. This CDR3 reads CASSPQYSGGGIWTDTQYF. In DNA, the CDR3 is TGTGCCAGCAGCCCACAGTACAGCGGAGGGGGAATTTGGACAGATACGCAGTATTTT. Full variable domain (missing parts from reference TRBV7-2 and TRBJ2-3): GAGVSQSPSNKVTEKGKDVELRCDPISGHTALYWYRQSLGQGLEFLIYFQGNSAPDKSGLPSDRFSAERTGGSVSTLTIQRTQQEDSAVYLCASSPQYSGGGIWTDTQYFGPGTRLTVL.

The V call is TRBV19, the J call TRBJ1-2; D is uncertain. The CDR3 runs 14 residues. CDR1 and CDR2 from the germline V gene are LNHDA and SQIVND (reference sequence). Trimming removed 6 bases at V and 0 bases at J, with 11 bases between. CDR3 coding DNA: TGTGCCAGTAGGCAGTTGGGAGCTAACTATGGCTACACCTTC. Translating it yields CASRQLGANYGYTF.

V gene TRBV9 combines with J gene TRBJ2-1, with 8 nucleotides matching TRBD2. The CDR3 consists of 15 residues. The germline CDR1 and CDR2 sequences are SGDLS and YYNGEE. With V trimmed by 3 bases and J by 3 bases, 5 bases remained unmatched. The CDR3 coding sequence is TGTGCCAGCAGCGCGGGACTAGATATCTACAATGAGCAGTTCTTC. Protein: CASSAGLDIYNEQFF.

The chain couples TRBV19 to TRBJ2-2; D not certain. Trimming stripped 4 bases from V and 4 bases from J, with 4 bases between. The CDR3 has 12 amino acids. CDR1 and CDR2 (germline): LNHDA, SQIVND (reference sequence). In nucleotides, the CDR3 is TGTGCCAGTAGTACACTCACCGGGGAGCTGTTTTTT. Translation gives CASSTLTGELFF. Full variable domain (rest looked up from reference TRBV19 and TRBJ2-2): DGGITQSPKYLFRKEGQNVTLSCEQNLNHDAMYWYRQDPGQGLRLIYYSQIVNDFQKGDIAEGYSVSREKKESFPLTVTSAQKNPTAFYLCASSTLTGELFFGEGSRLTVL.

J is TRBJ2-7 and V is TRBV7-2; D is undetermined. V lost 0 bases, J lost 7 bases, and 19 bases lay in between. This CDR3 has 16 residues. Germline values: CDR1 SGHTA, CDR2 FQGNSA. As DNA, the CDR3 is TGTGCCAGCAGCTTAGCGTTCAGCGCGGCGGTAGGGGAGCAGTACTTC. Protein sequence: CASSLAFSAAVGEQYF.

The gene calls are TRBV5-1 and TRBJ2-1; 9 bases are shared with TRBD2. CDR1 is SGHRS and CDR2 is YFSETQ in the germline V gene. J was trimmed by 7 bases and V by 4 bases; bases with no gene match: 15. The CDR3 runs to 17 residues. The CDR3 is CASSPRVSGRRVNEQFF. The CDR3 nucleotides are TGCGCCAGCAGCCCGAGAGTAAGCGGGAGGCGAGTGAATGAGCAGTTCTTC.

The CDR3 is CAWRPAGAQETQYF. CDR3 DNA: TGTGCCTGGAGGCCGGCGGGGGCCCAAGAGACCCAGTACTTC. This sequence joins TRBV30 and TRBJ2-5; possibly TRBD2 for D (7 bases). Germline values: CDR1 GTSNPN, CDR2 SVGIG (reference sequence). Trimming removed 3 bases at V and 1 base at J, with 12 bases between. The CDR3 is made up of 14 amino acids.

Comments on this clone: Other DNA sequences in the same sample also yield this CDR3. The chain links TRBV5-6 to TRBJ2-2; D is unclear. The V gene's germline CDR1 is SGHDT and CDR2 YYEEEE. CDR3 length: 15 residues. V shed 0 bases and J shed 2 bases, with 8 bases lying between them. This chain's CDR3 is CASSLGGGNTGELFF. For the CDR3, the DNA is TGTGCCAGCAGCTTGGGCGGCGGTAACACCGGGGAGCTGTTTTTT.

This chain links TRBV28 with TRBJ1-1; D is unclear. The CDR3 runs to 15 residues. Germline V gene lookup returns CDR1 MDHEN and CDR2 SYDVKM. V lost 5 bases and J 4 bases, leaving 17 bases between the germline ends. The CDR3 nucleotides read TGTGCCAGCAGTCCCCACGGTGGGGTCCCCACTGAAGCTTTCTTT. Protein product: CASSPHGGVPTEAFF.

The chain links TRBV9 to TRBJ2-3, with 9 bases aligning to TRBD2. The V and J ends lost 4 bases and 3 bases, in that order; junction bases with no gene match: 12. The CDR3 has 17 amino acids. CDR1 is SGDLS, CDR2 YYNGEE, per germline. CDR3 protein: CASSPLVIAGATDTQYF. CDR3 DNA: TGTGCCAGCAGCCCCCTGGTGATAGCGGGAGCAACAGATACGCAGTATTTT. Full variable domain (outside the CDR3, taken from reference TRBV9 and TRBJ2-3): DSGVTQTPKHLITATGQRVTLRCSPRSGDLSVYWYQQSLDQGLQFLIQYYNGEERAKGNILERFSAQQFPDLHSELNLSSLELGDSALYFCASSPLVIAGATDTQYFGPGTRLTVL.

This chain links TRBV2 with TRBJ1-1, with D hard to call. CDR3 length: 12 residues. V shed 8 bases and J shed 11 bases, with 18 bases lying between them. Germline CDR1 is SNHLY and CDR2 is FYNNEI. DNA for the CDR3: TGTGCCAGCGGAGGACTCCGGGTAGGGGCTTTCTTT. Translation: CASGGLRVGAFF.

The sample holds one count of this clone. The rearrangement links TRBV21-1 to TRBJ2-5; the DNA was not compared with TRBD2, the D call given in the table. TRBV21-1 is listed as a pseudogene. There are 15 residues in the CDR3. In nucleotides, the CDR3 is TGTGCCAGCAGCAAAGGAGCGGAACGAGCGGAGACCCAGTACTTC. Translating it yields CASSKGAERAETQYF.

This rearrangement joins TRBV28 to TRBJ1-5; perhaps TRBD1 as D (5 bases). The CDR3 consists of 16 residues. V gave up 5 bases and J gave up 3 bases, with 17 bases separating them. Germline lookup yields CDR1 MDHEN and CDR2 SYDVKM. The CDR3 bases are TGTGCCAGCAGTCGATTTGGGACGCCGCCCAATCAGCCCCAGCATTTT. Protein: CASSRFGTPPNQPQHF.

The chain has TRBV5-1 and TRBJ1-1, with 7 bases that match TRBD1. Germline values: CDR1 SGHRS, CDR2 YFSETQ. V trimming: 4 bases; J trimming: 3 bases; junction bases outside the gene matches: 9. The CDR3 totals 15 residues. The CDR3 region is CASSIDRARDTEAFF. The CDR3 DNA is TGCGCCAGCAGCATAGACAGGGCGCGGGACACTGAAGCTTTCTTT.

The rearrangement joins TRBV18 to TRBJ1-2; D gene uncertain. The germline gives CDR1 KGHSH, CDR2 LQKENI. The CDR3 contains 13 residues. Trimming removed 3 bases at V and 0 bases at J, with 5 bases between. In nucleotides, the CDR3 is TGTGCCAGCTCACCGGGTCCTAACTATGGCTACACCTTC. Translated, it gives CASSPGPNYGYTF. Filled out from reference TRBV18 and TRBJ1-2, the complete variable domain reads NAGVMQNPRHLVRRRGQEARLRCSPMKGHSHVYWYRQLPEEGLKFMVYLQKENIIDESGMPKERFSAEFPKEGPSILRIQQVVRGDSAAYFCASSPGPNYGYTFGSGTRLTVV.

The gene calls are TRBV6-5 and TRBJ2-7; D is ambiguous. The germline V gene has CDR1 MNHEY and CDR2 SVGAGI. Deletions cut 3 bases from V and 3 bases from J, with 12 bases between. This CDR3 contains 14 residues. The CDR3 DNA reads TGTGCCAGCAGTTATCTGGACGGAAGCTACGAGCAGTACTTC. Its protein product is CASSYLDGSYEQYF.